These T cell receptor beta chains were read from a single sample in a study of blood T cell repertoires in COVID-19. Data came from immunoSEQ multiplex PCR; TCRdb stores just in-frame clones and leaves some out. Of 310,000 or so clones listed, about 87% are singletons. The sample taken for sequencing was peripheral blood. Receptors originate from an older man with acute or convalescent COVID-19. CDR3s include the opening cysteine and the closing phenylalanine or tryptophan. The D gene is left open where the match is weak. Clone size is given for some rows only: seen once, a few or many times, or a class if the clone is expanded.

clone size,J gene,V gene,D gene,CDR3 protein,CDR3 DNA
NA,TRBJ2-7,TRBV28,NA,CASRNTGSPYEQYF,TGTGCCAGCAGGAATACAGGGTCCCCCTACGAGCAGTACTTC
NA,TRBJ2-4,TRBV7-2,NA,CASSRTRGANIQYF,TGTGCCAGCAGCAGGACCAGGGGGGCAAACATTCAGTACTTC
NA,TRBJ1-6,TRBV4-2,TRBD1,CASSQAAGGSNSPLHF,TGTGCCAGCAGCCAAGCTGCAGGGGGCTCCAATTCACCCCTCCACTTT
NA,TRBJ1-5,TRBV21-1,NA,CASSKVRVGAGSNQPQHF,NA
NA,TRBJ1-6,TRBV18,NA,CASSPMGLENSPLHF,TGTGCCAGCTCACCGATGGGACTGGAAAATTCACCCCTCCACTTT
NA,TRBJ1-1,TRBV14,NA,CASSLGAPNTEAFF,TGTGCCAGCAGCCTAGGGGCGCCGAACACTGAAGCTTTCTTT
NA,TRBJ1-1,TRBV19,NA,CASSSTGGTEAFF,TGTGCCAGTAGCTCGACGGGAGGGACTGAAGCTTTCTTT
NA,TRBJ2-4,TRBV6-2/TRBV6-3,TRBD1,CASSYSMDRGAKNIQYF,TGTGCCAGCAGTTACTCGATGGACAGGGGTGCCAAAAACATTCAGTACTTC
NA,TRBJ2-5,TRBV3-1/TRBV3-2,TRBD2,CASSKRGAGETQYF,TGTGCCAGCAGCAAGCGGGGGGCGGGAGAGACCCAGTACTTC
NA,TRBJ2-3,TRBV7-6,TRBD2,CASSLVAGGGTDTQYF,TGTGCCAGCAGCTTGGTAGCCGGGGGGGGCACAGATACGCAGTATTTT
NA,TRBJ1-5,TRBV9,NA,CASSGTGSQPQHF,TGTGCCAGCAGCGGAACAGGGTCTCAGCCCCAGCATTTT
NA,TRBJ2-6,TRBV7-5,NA,CVRSRPQGYGANVLTF,TGTGTCAGAAGCCGTCCACAGGGATATGGGGCCAACGTCCTGACTTTC
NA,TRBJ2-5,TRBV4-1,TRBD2,CASSQAASGGLETQYF,TGCGCCAGCAGCCAAGCCGCTAGCGGGGGGCTAGAGACCCAGTACTTC
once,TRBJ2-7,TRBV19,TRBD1,CASSTRDRGSPYEQYF,TGTGCCAGTAGTACCCGGGACAGGGGGTCCCCCTACGAGCAGTACTTC
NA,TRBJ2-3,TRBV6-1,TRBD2,CASSVRGNSGGLGNTQYF,TGTGCCAGCAGTGTCCGTGGGAACAGCGGGGGGCTGGGAAATACGCAGTATTTT
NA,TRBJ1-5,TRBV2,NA,CASTGFNDQPQHF,TGTGCCAGCACGGGGTTTAACGATCAGCCCCAGCATTTT
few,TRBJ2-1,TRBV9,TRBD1,CASSIPDRGNEQFF,TGTGCCAGCAGCATACCGGACAGGGGGAATGAGCAGTTCTTC
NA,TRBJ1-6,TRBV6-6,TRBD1,CASSYPGQGYNSPLHF,TGTGCCAGCAGTTATCCCGGACAGGGATATAATTCACCCCTCCACTTT
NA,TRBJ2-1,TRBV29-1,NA,CSAPVGSDIYNEQFF,TGCAGCGCCCCGGTGGGTAGCGACATCTACAATGAGCAGTTCTTC
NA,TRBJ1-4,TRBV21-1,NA,CASSKALYKGTNEKLFF,TGTGCCAGCAGCAAAGCGCTTTATAAGGGGACTAATGAAAAACTGTTTTTT
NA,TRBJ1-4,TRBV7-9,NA,CASTDRSRNEKLFF,TGTGCCAGCACCGACAGGAGCCGAAATGAAAAACTGTTTTTT
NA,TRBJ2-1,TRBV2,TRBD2,CASLDWGGNEQFF,TGTGCCAGCTTAGACTGGGGAGGGAATGAGCAGTTCTTC
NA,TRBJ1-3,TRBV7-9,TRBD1,CASSPGQGEWASGNTIYF,TGTGCCAGCAGCCCCGGACAGGGGGAATGGGCCTCTGGAAACACCATATATTTT
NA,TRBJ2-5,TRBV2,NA,CASSSMETQYF,TGTGCCAGCAGTTCCATGGAGACCCAGTACTTC
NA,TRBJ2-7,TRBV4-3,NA,CASSQATHLAYEQYF,TGCGCCAGCAGCCAAGCGACACACTTGGCCTACGAGCAGTACTTC
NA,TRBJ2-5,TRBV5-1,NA,CASRSGGLETQYF,TGCGCCAGCAGGTCGGGGGGCCTTGAGACCCAGTACTTC
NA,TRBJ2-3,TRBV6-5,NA,CASTVPGTDTQYF,TGTGCCAGCACCGTACCGGGAACAGATACGCAGTATTTT
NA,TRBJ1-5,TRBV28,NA,CASRQAGEGNQPQHF,TGTGCCAGTAGACAAGCCGGGGAGGGGAATCAGCCCCAGCATTTT
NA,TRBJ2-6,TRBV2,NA,CASSEQSSGANVLTF,TGTGCCAGCAGCGAACAGTCCTCTGGGGCCAACGTCCTGACTTTC
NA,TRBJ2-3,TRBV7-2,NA,CASSFLADTQYF,TGTGCCAGCAGCTTTCTAGCAGATACGCAGTATTTT
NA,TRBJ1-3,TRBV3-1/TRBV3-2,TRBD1,CASSRTLGQVGNTIYF,TGTGCCAGCAGCCGCACTTTAGGACAGGTTGGAAACACCATATATTTT
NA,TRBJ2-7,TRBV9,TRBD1,CASSPRTGGLHEQYF,TGTGCCAGCAGCCCCCGGACAGGTGGTCTCCACGAGCAGTACTTC
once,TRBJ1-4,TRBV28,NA,CASKPRDSRSTNEKLFF,TGTGCCAGCAAACCCCGTGACAGCAGATCAACTAATGAAAAACTGTTTTTT
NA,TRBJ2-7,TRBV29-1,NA,CSVDKGSDEQYF,TGCAGCGTTGATAAGGGGTCCGACGAGCAGTACTTC
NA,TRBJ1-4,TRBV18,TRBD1,CASSPQQGINEKLFF,TGTGCCAGCTCACCCCAACAGGGGATTAATGAAAAACTGTTTTTT
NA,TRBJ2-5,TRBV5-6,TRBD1,CASRSRTGIVTQYF,TGTGCCAGCAGATCTCGGACAGGGATAGTGACCCAGTACTTC
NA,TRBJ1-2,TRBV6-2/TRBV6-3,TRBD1,CASSSTTGYGYTF,TGTGCCAGCAGTTCTACGACAGGGTATGGCTACACCTTC
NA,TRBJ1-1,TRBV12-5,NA,CASGSRSYRDMNTEAFF,TGTGCTAGTGGTTCCCGATCCTACAGGGACATGAACACTGAAGCTTTCTTT
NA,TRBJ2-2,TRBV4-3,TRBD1,CASSQSRGRLTGELFF,TGCGCCAGCAGCCAATCCAGGGGGCGCCTCACCGGGGAGCTGTTTTTT
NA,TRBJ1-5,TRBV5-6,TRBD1,CASSKRTGYSNQPQHF,TGTGCCAGCAGTAAACGGACAGGCTATAGCAATCAGCCCCAGCATTTT
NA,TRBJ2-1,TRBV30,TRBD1,CAWSRTGSYNEQFF,TGTGCCTGGAGTCGGACAGGGTCCTACAATGAGCAGTTCTTC
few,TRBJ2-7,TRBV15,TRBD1,CATSSETGDSYEQYF,TGTGCCACCAGCAGCGAGACAGGGGACTCCTACGAGCAGTACTTC
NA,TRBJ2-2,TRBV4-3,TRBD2,CASSQGALAGGSTGELFF,TGCGCCAGCAGCCAAGGTGCGCTAGCGGGAGGAAGTACCGGGGAGCTGTTTTTT
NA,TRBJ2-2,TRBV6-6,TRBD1,CASSYWDRESPGELFF,TGTGCCAGCAGTTATTGGGACAGGGAGTCCCCCGGGGAGCTGTTTTTT
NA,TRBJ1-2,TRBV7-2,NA,CASSLALSFQGGGYTF,TGTGCCAGCAGCTTAGCGCTAAGTTTTCAGGGAGGTGGCTACACCTTC
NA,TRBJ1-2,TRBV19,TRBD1,CASSIIGTGIDGYTF,TGTGCCAGTAGTATTATCGGGACAGGAATCGATGGCTACACCTTC
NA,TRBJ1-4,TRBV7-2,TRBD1,CASSLQGTGGAAGEKLFF,TGTGCCAGCAGCTTACAGGGGACAGGGGGCGCTGCCGGTGAAAAACTGTTTTTT
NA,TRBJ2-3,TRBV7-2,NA,CASSLAQVGGDTQYF,TGTGCCAGCAGCTTAGCGCAAGTTGGGGGGGATACGCAGTATTTT
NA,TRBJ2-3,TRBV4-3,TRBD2,CASSQDGLAGTTDTQYF,TGCGCCAGCAGCCAAGATGGCCTAGCGGGGACCACAGATACGCAGTATTTT
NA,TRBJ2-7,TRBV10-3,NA,CAISESWSSESYEQYF,TGTGCCATCAGTGAGTCATGGAGCAGTGAGAGCTACGAGCAGTACTTC
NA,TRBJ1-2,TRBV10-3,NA,CAISESRPRGYGYTF,TGTGCCATCAGTGAGTCCCGCCCTAGGGGCTATGGCTACACCTTC
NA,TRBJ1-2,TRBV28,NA,CASQGSIYGYTF,TGTGCCAGCCAGGGGAGTATCTATGGCTACACCTTC
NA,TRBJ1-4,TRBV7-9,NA,CASSLFPGENEKLFF,TGTGCCAGCAGCTTATTTCCAGGCGAGAATGAAAAACTGTTTTTT
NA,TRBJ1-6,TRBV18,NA,CASSPYQATDSPLHF,TGTGCCAGCTCACCTTATCAGGCCACCGATTCACCCCTCCACTTT
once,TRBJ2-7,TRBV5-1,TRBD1,CASSPGDRDAYEQYF,TGCGCCAGCAGTCCAGGGGACAGGGACGCCTACGAGCAGTACTTC
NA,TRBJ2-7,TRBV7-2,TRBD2,CASSRTSGPYEQYF,TGTGCCAGCAGCCGGACTAGCGGCCCCTACGAGCAGTACTTC
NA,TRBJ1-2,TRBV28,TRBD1,CASSSGDRAVNNGYTF,TGTGCCAGCAGTTCCGGAGACAGGGCGGTAAATAATGGCTACACCTTC